This T cell receptor beta chain was profiled in a study of shared clonotypes between healthy human individuals. The assay was immunoSEQ multiplex PCR, and TCRdb's table has in-frame clones only and misses some. The sample records about 2 million clones, about 95% being singletons. Cells designated naive CD8 were CD45RO-negative and were positively selected for CCR7, with terminally differentiated effector memory CD45RA+ cells excluded. A word on this clone: What it binds is unknown.

Study-wide results and caveats: Donor scarcity curtailed the genetic and exposure-history diversity represented herein.

V gave up 1 base and J gave up 7 bases; unmatched junction bases: 9. Germline CDR1 is SQVTM and CDR2 is ANQGSEA. The CDR3 loop spans 16 amino acids. The specimen sequenced was naive CD8+ T cells sorted from blood. The origin of this receptor is a young man in good health. This rearrangement joins TRBV29-1 to TRBJ2-2; 10 bases fit TRBD1. Here the CDR3 reads CSVEGTGTGASGELFF. The CDR3 region has the DNA TGCAGCGTTGAAGGAACCGGGACAGGGGCGAGCGGGGAGCTGTTTTTT.